This T cell receptor beta chain was identified during a study of blood T cells in healthy people across ages (dated by TCRdb to the mid-2010s). As for the study more broadly: Template switching captured roughly one uniquely barcoded TCR beta cDNA molecule per two T cells in model experiments. To avoid experimental bias, donors of different ages were randomly spread across the sequencing lanes. To track age-related changes in TCR beta repertoire diversity, the study relied on deep sequencing normalized with unique cDNA molecular identifiers. The study analyzed two additional independent replicas of 1 million unique cDNA reads from the same blood draw for two donors, one aged 18 to 30 and one aged 80 or older. The donors were split into four age groups: young (average about 15 years), middle-aged (over 35), aged (about 56) and long-lived (approximately 80). Here is what the overall study found, with its caveats: Conclusive comparison of naive and antigen-experienced compartments was prevented by the profiling of bulk unsorted PBMCs. Estimates of total diversity based on one million sequenced T cells were considered lower bounds and underestimates. Because the CMV infection status of the donors was unknown, age-related changes in expanded clonotypes may potentially have been confounded. Observed TCR beta diversity per million T cells fell roughly linearly with age, and a significant reduction was already apparent by age approximately 40. The long-lived group showed more naive CD4+ T cells, fewer expanded clones and increased TCR diversity than the aged group, suggesting age selection. The percentage of naive T cells measured by flow cytometry correlated strongly with observed TCR beta diversity.

The library was obtained by 5' RACE. For sequencing, an Illumina HiSeq 2500 was employed. The second PCR ran for about 7 to 11 cycles and used a J-beta primer mix along with a sample-barcoded 5' primer. Each TCR beta cDNA molecule received a unique molecular identifier from a template-switch 5' adaptor carrying 12 random nucleotides. Each sample yielded at least 2.5 million CDR3-containing paired-end reads. First-strand cDNA synthesis was performed from all RNA using the Mint cDNA synthesis kit, with priming by a TRBC-specific oligonucleotide. Following uracil-DNA glycosylase treatment, all cDNA underwent a first 18-cycle PCR with the universal primers M1SS and BC2_uni_R. The authors' pipeline ran thus. Each sample was normalized by randomly selecting 1 million high-quality reads, each carrying a distinct molecular identifier. Reads sharing molecular identifiers were discarded rather than binned into consensus sequences. MiTCR, with a Q25 quality threshold and the strictest error-elimination algorithm, was used for CDR3 identification, clonotype clustering and error correction. A nonparametric unseen species model with Euler transformation was used to estimate a lower bound on total TCR beta diversity. The raw public data were reprocessed by TCRdb itself: fastp quality trimming at Q25, MiXCR clonotype calling, in-frame beta chains only. Rows with one shared CDR3 protein collapse into an entry with the most common genes and DNA. These V and J calls are TCRdb output, not the study's own analysis. The sample data list 1.5 million to 2 million distinct CDR3 sequences, and 40% to 55% of these were observed just once. The top ten hold approximately 2.1% of the sample.

Donors were about 36 systemically healthy Caucasian individuals from Russia aged roughly 6 to 95 years. Each donor gave 9.5 to 10 milliliters of peripheral blood, drawn into EDTA-treated Vacutainer tubes. Ficoll-Paque density-gradient centrifugation was used to isolate PBMCs, with at least 7 million obtained per sample. Trizol reagent was used to extract total RNA from the PBMCs, yielding at least 5 micrograms per sample. Naive CD45RAhigh/CD27high T cell percentages were measured by flow cytometry on a PBMC aliquot from every donor. Per the germline V gene, SQVTM is the CDR1 and ANQGSEA is the CDR2. V and J are truncated by 7 bases and 0 bases respectively, leaving an intervening sequence of 16 bases. The cysteine opens and the phenylalanine closes a CDR3 of 16 amino acids. The read is trimmed to its CDR3 DNA, 48 bases read in frame from base 1. This clonotype was observed a few times. Its binding antigen is unknown. There are no base qualities to consult, and no much larger clone falls within one base.

This TCR derives from a woman in her thirties or forties in good health. The rearranged segments are TRBV29-1 and TRBJ2-6; the D segment may tentatively be TRBD1 or TRBD2, each giving 5 matched bases. Source material: blood. The base sequence is TGCAGCGCCAAGACCGGGACGGACTCTGGGGCCAACGTCCTGACTTTC. This encodes CSAKTGTDSGANVLTF.